This TCR beta chain came from a study of cytomegalovirus exposure and HLA in healthy donors. General study results and limits: One cluster of highly shared sequence variants probably arose as a sequencing artifact. One variant, a missense change in DCLRE1C, was linked in a later analysis to TCR beta V- and J-gene trimming. Earlier findings revealed that most TCR beta V segments proved productive either about 87% or about 30% of the time.

Regarding donors, all were healthy bone marrow donors. PCR involved 60 Vbeta and 13 Jbeta primers. Measured with immunoSEQ multiplex PCR; TCRdb has only the in-frame clones, and not every one. This repertoire shows about 160,000 clones, 85% found once; its top ten account for less than 2.5%. Note on this clone: Its antigen is unidentified.

Looked up from germline, CDR1 is SQVTM and CDR2 is ANQGSEA. V lost 4 bases to trimming and J lost 5 bases; unmatched junction nucleotides: 10. The CDR3 consists of 14 residues. Input material: PBMCs. J is TRBJ2-7 and V is TRBV29-1; TRBD1 matches 8 bases. This TCR was recovered from a young man in good health and CMV-seropositive. Written as DNA, the CDR3 is TGCAGCGTTGCAGTTCAGGCAGGGGGCAACGAGCAGTACTTC. Residues: CSVAVQAGGNEQYF.